The 8 T cell receptor beta chains below all came from one sample that was sequenced in a study of T cells after yellow fever vaccination (dated by TCRdb to the late 2010s). Library generation was performed with 5' RACE. Sequencing was performed on an Illumina HiSeq 2500. TCRdb itself trimmed the public reads at Q25 with fastp, ran MiXCR and retained productive beta chains. Records with the same CDR3 protein are collapsed into one entry carrying the most frequent genes and DNA. The sample records over 150,000 distinct CDR3 sequences, approximately 6.2% of which are singletons. The top ten hold roughly 3% of the sample. The treatment or condition label, as the study defines it: live attenuated yellow fever vaccine strain. This specimen consisted of CD4+ T cells sorted from PBMCs, obtained on the day of the first yellow fever vaccination. These receptors were taken from a young man who received the YFV17D yellow fever vaccine.

The table lists this clonotype with many counts. The CDR3 DNA reads as TGCAGTGCTGACCGAGGTACGCAGTATTTT. Its protein product is CSADRGTQYF. The chain combines TRBV20-1 with TRBJ2-3; D is ambiguous. Germline lookup yields CDR1 DFQATT and CDR2 SNEGSKA (reference sequence). The V gene lost 5 bases and the J gene lost 8 bases, with 8 bases spanning the gap. This CDR3 has 10 residues.

This clonotype was recorded many times. This chain uses TRBV7-2 with TRBJ1-1; D may be TRBD1 (6 bases). The CDR3 extends over 15 amino acids. Trimming cost V 5 bases and J 1 base, with 14 bases left between them. CDR1 SGHTA and CDR2 FQGNSA come from the germline V gene. CDR3 DNA sequence: TGTGCCAGCAGCCTGGACAGTACATCGAACACTGAAGCTTTCTTT. As protein: CASSLDSTSNTEAFF.

The chain uses TRBV20-1 and TRBJ1-4; D remains ambiguous. V was cut by 4 bases and J by 7 bases, with 37 bases left in between. Germline V lookup: CDR1 DFQATT, CDR2 SNEGSKA (reference sequence). The CDR3 has 21 residues. CDR3 sequence (DNA): TGCAGTGCTAAACCAACCCCTGGAGGAGGGCAAGGGCTTGGGCAAGGTGAAAAACTGTTTTTT. Its protein product is CSAKPTPGGGQGLGQGEKLFF.

The V call is TRBV19, the J call TRBJ1-1; D is undetermined. The V gene lost 6 bases and the J gene lost 5 bases, with 16 bases spanning the gap. The CDR3 is 14 residues long. Germline-derived CDR1 and CDR2 are LNHDA and SQIVND (reference sequence). This CDR3 reads CASSLDGVRTEAFF. Here the CDR3 DNA reads TGTGCCAGTAGCCTGGACGGGGTGAGGACTGAAGCTTTCTTT.

This clonotype was detected many times. This chain links TRBV7-2 with TRBJ2-5; D gene unclear. The V gene lost 5 bases and the J gene lost 1 base, with 11 bases spanning the gap. CDR1 is SGHTA and CDR2 is FQGNSA in the germline V gene. The length of the CDR3 is 14 residues. In DNA form, the CDR3 reads TGTGCCAGCAGCCCCAGGATGAGCCAAGAGACCCAGTACTTC. Protein product: CASSPRMSQETQYF. Full variable domain (remainder filled in from reference TRBV7-2 and TRBJ2-5): GAGVSQSPSNKVTEKGKDVELRCDPISGHTALYWYRQSLGQGLEFLIYFQGNSAPDKSGLPSDRFSAERTGGSVSTLTIQRTQQEDSAVYLCASSPRMSQETQYFGPGTRLLVL.

This clonotype showed up just a few times. V gene TRBV7-9 combines with J gene TRBJ1-1, with D maybe TRBD1 (6 bases). The germline gives CDR1 SEHNR, CDR2 FQNEAQ (reference sequence). This CDR3 has 14 amino acids. V lost 5 bases and J 1 base, leaving 11 bases between the germline ends. CDR3 protein: CASSLDRSNTEAFF. The CDR3 DNA follows: TGTGCCAGCAGCCTCGACAGGTCGAACACTGAAGCTTTCTTT.

This clonotype was seen only a few times. CDR3 residues: CASSLGPGQGSYEQYF. In DNA form, the CDR3 reads TGCGCCAGCAGCTTGGGTCCGGGACAGGGCTCCTACGAGCAGTACTTC. The chain couples TRBV5-1 to TRBJ2-7, with 9 bases identical to TRBD1. V gave up 0 bases and J gave up 0 bases; unmatched junction bases: 4. The CDR3 has 16 amino acids. Looked up from germline, CDR1 is SGHRS and CDR2 is YFSETQ. Supplemented by reference TRBV5-1 and TRBJ2-7, the full variable domain reads KAGVTQTPRYLIKTRGQQVTLSCSPISGHRSVSWYQQTPGQGLQFLFEYFSETQRNKGNFPGRFSGRQFSNSRSEMNVSTLELGDSALYLCASSLGPGQGSYEQYFGPGTRLTVT.

This clonotype was counted at least ten times. This chain connects TRBV11-2 to TRBJ1-6; D unresolved. V dropped 5 bases and J dropped 10 bases, with 12 bases sitting between them. CDR1 is SGHAT, CDR2 FQNNGV, per germline. CDR3 length equals 13 residues. The chain's CDR3 is CASSQAESSPLHF. CDR3 DNA sequence: TGTGCCAGCAGCCAGGCGGAGAGCTCACCCCTCCACTTT.